This T cell receptor beta chain was sequenced in a study of blood T cell repertoires in COVID-19. Study at large: Sites in the United States, Italy and Spain provided acute and convalescent COVID-19 samples. PBMCs, B-cell-depleted T cells, or T cells were the source of the cDNA or gDNA that made up the material.

In the study's own analysis: Quantification of nucleated cells was approximated via reference gene primer amplification. Clones were read by immunoSEQ multiplex PCR, and TCRdb kept only the in-frame ones, dropping some. The DNA was the basis for D and trimming; V, J and clone size are from that table. This table has 45,000 to 65,000 clones, approximately 89% appearing once. There are 14 residues in the CDR3. Germline loops: CDR1 SGHDT, CDR2 YYEEEE. Between the trimmed V and J ends, which lost 2 bases and 3 bases, there was a span of 11 bases. The sequence derives from a man aged 60 to 69 with active COVID-19. The genes are TRBV5-6 and TRBJ1-2, with D uncertain. Input material: peripheral blood. CDR3 DNA: TGTGCCAGCAGCTTCTATTCGAGGGACTATGGCTACACCTTC. Translating it yields CASSFYSRDYGYTF. Variable domain in full (rest from reference TRBV5-6 and TRBJ1-2): DAGVTQSPTHLIKTRGQQVTLRCSPKSGHDTVSWYQQALGQGPQFIFQYYEEEERQRGNFPDRFSGHQFPNYSSELNVNALLLGDSALYLCASSFYSRDYGYTFGSGTRLTVV.